Listed below are T cell receptor beta chains from one sample, sequenced in a study of blood T cell repertoires in COVID-19. Method: immunoSEQ multiplex PCR; TCRdb's copy keeps in-frame clones and lacks some. The sample holds about 190,000 clones; more than 70% are singletons and the top ten take about 4.4%. The sample was peripheral blood. These receptor sequences come from a human donor in a cohort sampled during active COVID-19. Both conserved end residues are part of each CDR3. Fields, in order: clone size, J gene, V gene, D gene, CDR3 protein, CDR3 DNA. The D gene is left open where the match is weak. Some rows have no size entry. The others give once, few or many, or a class for an expanded clone.

NA | TRBJ1-2 | TRBV7-2 | TRBD1 | CASSLIGTGGKSYGYTF | TGTGCCAGCAGCTTAATCGGGACAGGGGGAAAGTCCTATGGCTACACCTTC
once | TRBJ2-3 | TRBV15 | NA | CAIGGAGEKTDTQYF | TGTGCCATAGGGGGTGCGGGAGAGAAGACAGATACGCAGTATTTT
NA | TRBJ2-3 | TRBV2 | NA | CASTERQNTQYF | TGTGCCAGCACGGAGAGACAGAATACGCAGTATTTT
NA | TRBJ2-1 | TRBV6-2/TRBV6-3 | TRBD2 | CASSYSPGLAGRDEQFF | TGTGCCAGCAGTTACTCACCAGGACTAGCGGGACGGGATGAGCAGTTCTTC
NA | TRBJ2-7 | TRBV5-4 | NA | CASSLTSNPYEQYF | TGTGCCAGCAGCTTGACTAGCAACCCCTACGAGCAGTACTTC
NA | TRBJ1-1 | TRBV5-6 | TRBD1 | CASSNDRGEAFF | TGTGCCAGCAGCAACGACAGGGGCGAAGCTTTCTTT
NA | TRBJ2-5 | TRBV3-1/TRBV3-2 | TRBD2 | CASSPPPASGQETQYF | TGTGCCAGCAGCCCCCCTCCGGCTAGCGGGCAAGAGACCCAGTACTTC
NA | TRBJ1-1 | TRBV6-5 | NA | CASRSSTGRNTEAFF | TGTGCCAGCAGGTCTTCGACAGGACGGAACACTGAAGCTTTCTTT
NA | TRBJ2-3 | TRBV9 | NA | CASSQNTGSTDTQYF | TGTGCCAGCAGCCAGAACACAGGTTCGACAGATACGCAGTATTTT
NA | TRBJ1-2 | TRBV20-1 | TRBD1 | CSASVRGLISGYTF | TGCAGTGCTAGTGTTAGGGGGCTGATATCTGGCTACACCTTC
NA | TRBJ2-7 | TRBV18 | NA | CASSSNSYEQYF | TGTGCCAGCTCATCAAACTCCTACGAGCAGTACTTC
NA | TRBJ2-7 | TRBV7-8 | NA | CASSSDRGGEQYF | TGTGCCAGCAGCTCAGACCGGGGTGGGGAGCAGTACTTC
NA | TRBJ2-1 | TRBV4-2 | TRBD2 | CASSHIGLAGNEQFF | TGTGCCAGCAGCCATATCGGACTAGCGGGCAATGAGCAGTTCTTC